The next 31 T cell receptor beta chains were all read from a single sample in a study of radiotherapy plus CTLA-4 blockade in lung cancer. Sequenced by immunoSEQ multiplex PCR; TCRdb stores in-frame clones only, minus some. The data contain some 77,000 clones, approximately 86% of them seen just once; the ten biggest clones take up more than 2%. Here the sequenced sample was peripheral blood, taken from a patient treated with radiotherapy plus ipilimumab. The origin of the receptors is a human donor with non-small cell lung cancer who had a partial response to radiotherapy plus ipilimumab.

V gene TRBV18 combines with J gene TRBJ2-1, with D unclear. This CDR3 has 13 amino acids. V shed 4 bases and J shed 7 bases, with 11 bases lying between them. Per the germline V gene, CDR1 is KGHSH and CDR2 is LQKENI. The CDR3 DNA is TGTGCCAGCTCACTAAATGGGCCGAATGAGCAGTTCTTC. It is translated as CASSLNGPNEQFF.

This clone was detected only once. This chain uses TRBV19 with TRBJ2-2, with D possibly being TRBD1 (6 bases). The CDR3 consists of 17 residues. The V gene's germline CDR1 is LNHDA and CDR2 SQIVND (reference sequence). V lost 4 bases, J lost 3 bases, and 18 bases lay in between. CDR3 coding DNA: TGTGCCAGTAGTACTTTATTCGGGGCAGGGGACACCGGGGAGCTGTTTTTT. Translating gives CASSTLFGAGDTGELFF.

J is TRBJ1-1 and V is TRBV6-5; D might be TRBD1 (6 bases). Trimming took off 10 bases at V and 0 bases at J, with 9 bases between the two ends. The germline V gene encodes CDR1 MNHEY and CDR2 SVGAGI. CDR3 length: 12 amino acids. The CDR3 nucleotides read TGTGCCACAGGACAGCTGAACACTGAAGCTTTCTTT. Amino acid sequence: CATGQLNTEAFF.

The rearrangement joins TRBV6-6 to TRBJ1-6; no clear D gene. CDR3 size: 16 residues. CDR1 and CDR2 from the germline V gene are MNHNY and SVGAGI (reference sequence). Trimming took 2 bases from V and 10 from J, leaving 18 bases between them. In DNA form, the CDR3 reads TGTGCCAGCAGTTACCGGCGGAACCTGGATCGATCACCCCTCCACTTT. It yields the protein CASSYRRNLDRSPLHF.

This clone was seen only a few times. The V gene is TRBV10-3, the J gene TRBJ1-5; maybe TRBD1 (5 bases). This CDR3 contains 15 residues. Trimming took 5 bases from V and 3 from J, leaving 14 bases between them. From germline, CDR1 is ENHRY and CDR2 SYGVKD. In DNA, the CDR3 is TGTGCCATCAGTCCTGAGGGCGGGACCAATCAGCCCCAGCATTTT. This gives the protein CAISPEGGTNQPQHF.

V and J are TRBV28 and TRBJ2-3, with D hard to call. This CDR3 contains 12 residues. V dropped 7 bases and J dropped 2 bases, with 7 bases sitting between them. Germline CDR1 reads MDHEN; CDR2 reads SYDVKM. The CDR3 DNA follows: TGTGCCAGCAACGACTTCACAGATACGCAGTATTTT. It encodes CASNDFTDTQYF.

This clone was found a few times. This chain links TRBV5-6 with TRBJ2-3; no firm D call. The germline gives CDR1 SGHDT, CDR2 YYEEEE. The V end was cut by 0 bases, the J end by 0 bases, with 11 bases between. The CDR3 consists of 16 residues. The CDR3 coding sequence is TGTGCCAGCAGCTTGGTACTCCCGTCTAGCACAGATACGCAGTATTTT. Amino acids: CASSLVLPSSTDTQYF.

The chain links TRBV11-3 to TRBJ2-7; D perhaps matches TRBD2 (6 bases). Germline loops: CDR1 SGHNT, CDR2 YENEEA. Trimming took 5 bases from V and 5 from J, leaving 22 bases between them. This CDR3 contains 16 residues. This CDR3 reads CASSPGRLAYGHEQYV. Written as DNA, the CDR3 is TGTGCCAGCAGCCCAGGGAGGCTCGCCTACGGCCACGAGCAGTACGTC.

This clone was picked up one time. The chain couples TRBV6-5 to TRBJ1-1, with 7 nucleotides matching TRBD1. The V and J ends lost 7 bases and 0 bases, in that order; junction bases with no gene match: 8. Germline V CDR1 and CDR2: MNHEY, SVGAGI. CDR3 length: 15 residues. CDR3 sequence: CASTLSGQMNTEAFF. CDR3 DNA sequence: TGTGCCAGCACGCTCTCGGGACAGATGAACACTGAAGCTTTCTTT.

A note on this clone: The junction differs from germline at one of its ends, possibly a read error. The chain couples TRBV5-1 to TRBJ2-1; 8 bases map to TRBD2. This CDR3 contains 13 residues. CDR1 SGHRS and CDR2 YFSETQ come from the germline V gene. The CDR3 loop is CASIREGSNEQLF. CDR3 DNA sequence: TGCGCCAGCATACGGGAGGGTTCCAATGAGCAGCTCTTC.

The chain combines TRBV5-1 with TRBJ2-1; the D gene is possibly TRBD2 (6 bases). This CDR3 contains 15 residues. V was pared by 1 base and J by 8 bases, with 16 bases between. Germline V gene data show CDR1 as SGHRS and CDR2 as YFSETQ. CDR3 region: CASSLFGGSRDEQFF. The DNA of the CDR3 is TGCGCCAGCAGCTTGTTCGGAGGGAGTAGGGATGAGCAGTTCTTC.

The chain's CDR3 is CASSTTSWGTDTQYF. CDR3 sequence (DNA): TGTGCCAGCAGCACTACTAGTTGGGGCACAGATACGCAGTATTTT. This sequence joins TRBV6-5 and TRBJ2-3, with a tentative D call TRBD2 (5 bases). Trimming stripped 6 bases from V and 1 base from J, with 14 bases between. Germline lookup yields CDR1 MNHEY and CDR2 SVGAGI. The CDR3 totals 15 residues.

Worth noting for this clone: A junction boundary mismatches the germline segment, possibly from a read error. V gene TRBV6-5 combines with J gene TRBJ1-1; D uncertain. Germline V CDR1 and CDR2: MNHEY, SVGAGI. The CDR3 consists of 15 residues. The CDR3 loop is CASSHSQSVVTEAFF. CDR3 nucleotides: TGTGCCAGCAGTCACTCCCAGTCTGTTGTCACTGAAGCTTTCTTT.

A word on this clone: The sample has other DNA sequences that encode this CDR3 too. The rearrangement joins TRBV6-1 to TRBJ1-5; D unresolved. CDR3 length: 15 amino acids. The germline V gene encodes CDR1 MNHNS and CDR2 SASEGT. Trimming pared 1 base from V and 4 bases from J, leaving 11 bases between. CDR3 region: CASSEGSSSNQPQHF. CDR3 in DNA: TGTGCCAGCAGTGAAGGGAGCAGCTCGAATCAGCCCCAGCATTTT.

The chain has TRBV5-6 and TRBJ1-1; TRBD1 aligns across 8 bases. In germline, CDR1 is SGHDT, CDR2 YYEEEE. V lost 2 bases to trimming and J lost 10 bases; unmatched junction nucleotides: 13. The CDR3 contains 15 residues. Here the CDR3 reads CASSFMDRASLGAFF. The CDR3 bases are TGTGCCAGCAGCTTTATGGACAGGGCTAGTCTAGGAGCTTTCTTT.

The chain recombines TRBV4-3 with TRBJ2-2; 7 bases fit TRBD2. V lost 6 bases, J lost 7 bases, and 11 bases stayed unmatched. The CDR3 is 15 amino acids. Germline-derived CDR1 and CDR2 are LGHNA and YSLEER. Here the CDR3 DNA reads TGCGCCAGCAGTCCGGTGGGAGGGGCGGGCGGGGAGCTGTTTTTT. It translates to CASSPVGGAGGELFF.

The rearrangement joins TRBV10-2 to TRBJ1-4, with 11 bases fitting TRBD1. The CDR3 totals 16 residues. V was clipped by 5 bases and J by 8 bases; unmatched bases: 10. The germline V gene encodes CDR1 WSHSY and CDR2 SAAADI. This CDR3 reads CASSKPGQGAREKLFF. CDR3 DNA sequence: TGCGCCAGCAGTAAACCCGGACAGGGGGCCAGGGAAAAACTGTTTTTT.

The chain carries TRBV30 and TRBJ2-5, with 12 bases fitting TRBD2. The DNA end is more similar to TRBJ2-7, so the J call may be wrong. CDR1 GTSNPN and CDR2 SVGIG come from the germline V gene (reference sequence). This CDR3 is built from 14 residues. The CDR3 region has the DNA TGTGCCTGGAGCCGACTAGCGGGAGAACACGAGCAGTACTTC. Amino acid sequence: CAWSRLAGEHEQYF.

The chain combines TRBV10-2 with TRBJ2-2; a possible D gene is TRBD2 (6 bases). Germline V gene sequence: CDR1 WSHSY, CDR2 SAAADI. Trimming took 10 bases from V and 0 from J, leaving 12 bases between them. The CDR3 runs 14 residues. Here the CDR3 reads CATAGRSNTGELFF. CDR3 nucleotide sequence: TGCGCCACCGCGGGACGATCGAACACCGGGGAGCTGTTTTTT.

This sequence joins TRBV5-1 and TRBJ2-5; TRBD2 aligns across 14 bases. The CDR3 extends over 17 amino acids. Trimming removed 3 bases from V and 5 bases from J; junction bases left unmatched: 9. Germline CDR1 SGHRS, CDR2 YFSETQ. CDR3 coding DNA: TGCGCCAGCAGCTCGGGACTAGCGGGAGTTATAGGGGAGACCCAGTACTTC. Amino acid sequence: CASSSGLAGVIGETQYF.

The chain carries TRBV18 and TRBJ2-1, with D perhaps matching TRBD2 (6 bases). Germline V gives CDR1 KGHSH, CDR2 LQKENI. The V and J ends lost 4 bases and 7 bases respectively, with 17 bases between them. This CDR3 has 15 amino acids. CDR3: CASSRTGLEGNEQFF. Here the CDR3 DNA reads TGTGCCAGCTCACGGACGGGACTCGAAGGGAATGAGCAGTTCTTC.

The V and J genes are TRBV7-9 and TRBJ2-5; TRBD1 might be the D (6 bases). From germline, CDR1 is SEHNR and CDR2 FQNEAQ (reference sequence). This CDR3 spans 15 amino acids. V shed 5 bases and J shed 1 base, with 14 bases lying between them. The CDR3 DNA follows: TGTGCCAGCAGCCGAGGGGGACGGACCCAAGAGACCCAGTACTTC. Its protein is CASSRGGRTQETQYF. The full variable domain, in which reference TRBV7-9 and TRBJ2-5 provide the parts outside the CDR3, is DTGVSQNPRHKITKRGQNVTFRCDPISEHNRLYWYRQTLGQGPEFLTYFQNEAQLEKSRLLSDRFSAERPKGSFSTLEIQRTEQGDSAMYLCASSRGGRTQETQYFGPGTRLLVL.

The chain combines TRBV5-8 with TRBJ2-5; 10 bases align to TRBD2. Per the germline V gene, CDR1 is SGHTS and CDR2 is YDEGEE. The CDR3 is 20 amino acids. V dropped 1 base and J dropped 4; count of bases not matched to a gene: 19. Here the CDR3 reads CASSLFGLRLAGDNGETQYF. The CDR3 coding sequence is TGTGCCAGCAGCTTGTTTGGGTTGCGCCTAGCGGGAGACAATGGAGAGACCCAGTACTTC. Supplemented by reference TRBV5-8 and TRBJ2-5, the full variable domain reads EAGVTQSPTHLIKTRGQQATLRCSPISGHTSVYWYQQALGLGLQFLLWYDEGEERNRGNFPPRFSGRQFPNYSSELNVNALELEDSALYLCASSLFGLRLAGDNGETQYFGPGTRLLVL.

The rearrangement joins TRBV29-1 to TRBJ2-1, with 12 bases matching TRBD2. The trim removed 8 bases at V and 8 bases at J, leaving 7 bases unmatched. This CDR3 is built from 13 residues. CDR1 SQVTM and CDR2 ANQGSEA come from the germline V gene. CDR3 sequence reads: CSPRLAGADEQFF. CDR3 sequence (DNA): TGCAGCCCAAGACTAGCGGGAGCCGATGAGCAGTTCTTC.

The chain links TRBV4-1 to TRBJ2-5; 7 bases fit TRBD2. From germline, CDR1 is MGHRA and CDR2 YSYEKL. The CDR3 covers 16 residues. Trimming took 0 bases from V and 8 from J; bases not matched to a gene: 12. This chain's CDR3 is CASSQEGEGGLGTQYF. The DNA for the CDR3 is TGCGCCAGCAGCCAAGAAGGGGAGGGCGGTCTAGGAACCCAGTACTTC.

This clone was detected only a few times. The chain couples TRBV29-1 to TRBJ2-1, with 7 bases identical to TRBD2. The CDR3 is 13 amino acids. V shed 4 bases, J shed 9 bases, and the junction held 9 bases outside the gene matches. Germline V CDR1 and CDR2: SQVTM, ANQGSEA. CDR3 sequence: CSVVHRGGSEQFF. DNA for the CDR3: TGCAGCGTTGTCCATCGCGGGGGATCTGAGCAGTTCTTC.

The CDR3 protein is CATRLGADTQYF. Here the CDR3 DNA reads TGTGCCACCCGACTCGGCGCGGATACGCAGTATTTT. The chain employs TRBV5-4 and TRBJ2-3, with D uncertain. The CDR3 has 12 residues. Per the germline V gene, CDR1 is SGHNT and CDR2 is YYREEE (reference sequence). The V gene lost 9 bases and the J gene lost 6 bases, with 14 bases spanning the gap.

V gene TRBV27 combines with J gene TRBJ1-2; 8 nucleotides agree with TRBD1. Trimming took 5 bases from V and 4 from J; bases not matched to a gene: 12. The V gene's germline CDR1 is MNHEY and CDR2 SMNVEV (reference sequence). The CDR3 runs 16 residues. The CDR3 is CASSRTGTGSLYGYTF. In DNA, the CDR3 is TGTGCCAGCAGTAGGACCGGGACAGGAAGTCTCTATGGCTACACCTTC.

This clone is a singleton in its sample. The chain recombines TRBV5-1 with TRBJ1-4, with a tentative D call TRBD1 (6 bases). V lost 0 bases, J lost 4 bases, and 10 bases lay in between. The germline V gene encodes CDR1 SGHRS and CDR2 YFSETQ. The CDR3 consists of 15 residues. CDR3 in amino acids: CASSLVEGDNEKLFF. The CDR3 coding sequence is TGCGCCAGCAGCTTGGTCGAGGGGGATAATGAAAAACTGTTTTTT. Looking up the rest from reference TRBV5-1 and TRBJ1-4 gives the full variable domain: KAGVTQTPRYLIKTRGQQVTLSCSPISGHRSVSWYQQTPGQGLQFLFEYFSETQRNKGNFPGRFSGRQFSNSRSEMNVSTLELGDSALYLCASSLVEGDNEKLFFGSGTQLSVL.

The gene calls are TRBV25-1 and TRBJ1-3; D possibly corresponds to TRBD1 (6 bases). This CDR3 has 15 amino acids. V gave up 3 bases and J gave up 0 bases, with 9 bases separating them. Germline CDR1 and CDR2: MGHDK and SYGVNS. The CDR3 protein is CASSDGQNSGNTIYF. CDR3 sequence (DNA): TGTGCCAGCAGTGACGGACAGAACTCTGGAAACACCATATATTTT. The full variable domain, in which reference TRBV25-1 and TRBJ1-3 provide the parts outside the CDR3, is EADIYQTPRYLVIGTGKKITLECSQTMGHDKMYWYQQDPGMELHLIHYSYGVNSTEKGDLSSESTVSRIRTEHFPLTLESARPSHTSQYLCASSDGQNSGNTIYFGEGSWLTVV.

The chain recombines TRBV18 with TRBJ2-6; 10 bases are a match to TRBD1. The CDR3 length is 18 residues. Germline CDR1 KGHSH, CDR2 LQKENI. J lost 3 bases, V lost 3 bases, and 8 bases had no gene match. CDR3 in DNA: TGTGCCAGCTCACCCCAGACAGGGGGCGCCGGTGGGGCCAACGTCCTGACTTTC. Protein sequence: CASSPQTGGAGGANVLTF.